This T cell receptor beta chain was found in a study of cytomegalovirus exposure and HLA in healthy donors. The study ran its PCR with 60 Vbeta and 13 Jbeta primers. Method: immunoSEQ multiplex PCR; TCRdb's copy keeps in-frame clones and lacks some. The table includes 150,000 to 200,000 clones, around 75% detected once. Trimming took 0 bases from V and 12 from J; bases not matched to a gene: 8. The length of the CDR3 is 14 residues. Germline CDR1 reads LGHNA; CDR2 reads YNFKEQ. The genes are TRBV4-2 and TRBJ2-3; TRBD2 agrees at 8 bases. Sequencing input: PBMCs. The TCR was taken from a woman in her 50s in good health and CMV-seropositive. CDR3 sequence: CASSQDRRAGAQYF. DNA for the CDR3: TGTGCCAGCAGCCAAGATCGGCGAGCGGGGGCTCAGTATTTT.